This TCR beta chain was recorded in a study of cytomegalovirus exposure and HLA in healthy donors. Study-level findings and limits: V- and J-gene trimming in TCR beta was tied to a missense DCLRE1C variant by an analysis performed later.

To note about this clone: Its antigen remains unknown.

A multiplex PCR was run with 60 Vbeta primers and 13 Jbeta primers. Sequencing used immunoSEQ multiplex PCR; TCRdb keeps in-frame clones, though not all of them. The data contain approximately 110,000 clones, around three quarters of them singletons. Sequenced sample: PBMCs. The source of this sequence is an older woman in good health and CMV-seropositive.

CDR3 in DNA: TGCGCCAGCAGCTCGTTCAACAGGGGCTATGACTATGGCTACACCTTC. This encodes CASSSFNRGYDYGYTF. This sequence joins TRBV5-1 and TRBJ1-2; TRBD1 matches at 7 bases. J gave up 3 bases and V 3 bases, and 11 bases lay outside the gene matches. This CDR3 spans 16 amino acids. Germline CDR1 and CDR2: SGHRS and YFSETQ.